This note documents a single TCR beta chain sequence. Its antigen remains unidentified. This record comes from a study of graft-versus-host responses after intestinal transplantation. Sequencing used immunoSEQ multiplex PCR; TCRdb keeps in-frame clones, though not all of them. The sample yields 30,000 to 35,000 clones, around 85% seen once. The CDR3 is 15 residues long. Trimming shortened V by 1 base and J by 3 bases, and 12 bases separated the two germline ends. Germline V lookup: CDR1 SGHDN, CDR2 FVKESK. V is TRBV14 and J is TRBJ1-1, with D unclear. The source material was unstimulated CD8+ T cells sorted from spleen or lymph node cells, sampled before intestinal transplant. The source of this sequence is a human donor who received an intestinal transplant. Here the CDR3 reads CASSQGGPAYTEAFF. DNA of the CDR3: TGTGCCAGCAGCCAAGGAGGGCCGGCGTACACTGAAGCTTTCTTT. Supplemented by reference TRBV14 and TRBJ1-1, the full variable domain reads EAGVTQFPSHSVIEKGQTVTLRCDPISGHDNLYWYRRVMGKEIKFLLHFVKESKQDESGMPNNRFLAERTGGTYSTLKVQPAELEDSGVYFCASSQGGPAYTEAFFGQGTRLTVV.